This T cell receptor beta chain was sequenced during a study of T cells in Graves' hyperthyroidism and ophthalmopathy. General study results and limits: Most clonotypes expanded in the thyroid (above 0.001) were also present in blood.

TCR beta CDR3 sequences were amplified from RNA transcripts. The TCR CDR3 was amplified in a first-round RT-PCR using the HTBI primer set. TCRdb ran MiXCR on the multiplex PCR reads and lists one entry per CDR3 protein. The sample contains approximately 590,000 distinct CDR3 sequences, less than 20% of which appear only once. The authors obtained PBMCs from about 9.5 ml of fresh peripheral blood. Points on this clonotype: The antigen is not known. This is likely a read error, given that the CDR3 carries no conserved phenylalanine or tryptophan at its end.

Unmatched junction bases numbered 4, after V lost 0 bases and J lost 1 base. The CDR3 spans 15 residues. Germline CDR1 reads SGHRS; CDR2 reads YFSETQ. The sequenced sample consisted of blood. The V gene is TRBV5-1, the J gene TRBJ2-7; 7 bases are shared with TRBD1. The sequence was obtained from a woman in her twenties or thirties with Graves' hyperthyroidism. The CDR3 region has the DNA TGCGCCAGCAGCTTGGACGGCAGGGGGTCCTACGAGCAGTACCTC. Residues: CASSLDGRGSYEQYL.